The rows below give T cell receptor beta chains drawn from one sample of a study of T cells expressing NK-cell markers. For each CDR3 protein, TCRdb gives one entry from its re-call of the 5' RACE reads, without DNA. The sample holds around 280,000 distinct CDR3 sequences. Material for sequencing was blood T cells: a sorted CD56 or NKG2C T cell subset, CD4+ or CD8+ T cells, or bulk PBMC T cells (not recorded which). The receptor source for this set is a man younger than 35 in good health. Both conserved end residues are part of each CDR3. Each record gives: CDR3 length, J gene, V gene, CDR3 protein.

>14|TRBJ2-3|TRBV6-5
CASVDRGASMAQYF
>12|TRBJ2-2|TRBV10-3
CASSWVTGELFF
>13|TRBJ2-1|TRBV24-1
CATNNSTVNEQFF
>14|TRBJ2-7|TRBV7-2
CASSSLETPYEQYF
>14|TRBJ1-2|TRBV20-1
CSAPPGLGMGGYTF
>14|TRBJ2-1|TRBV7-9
CASLRGAGLNEQFF
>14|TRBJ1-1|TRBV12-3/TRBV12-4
CASSPTGSPSEAFF
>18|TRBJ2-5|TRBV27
CASSLSRTGTPRMETQYF
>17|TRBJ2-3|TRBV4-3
CASSQALLAGGPDTQYF
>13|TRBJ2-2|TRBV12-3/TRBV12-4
CASSSRRAGELFF
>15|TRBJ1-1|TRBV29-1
CSVEPTGGFNTEAFF
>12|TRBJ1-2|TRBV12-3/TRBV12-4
CASTLEGYGYTF
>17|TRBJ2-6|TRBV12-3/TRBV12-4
CASRGQGHLSGANVLTF
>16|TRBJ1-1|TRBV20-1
CSARDGRDRWDTEAFF
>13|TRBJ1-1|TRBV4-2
CASSPDRTSEAFF
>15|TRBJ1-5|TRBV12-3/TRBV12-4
CASSPLGQSNQPQHF
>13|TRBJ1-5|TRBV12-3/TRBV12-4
CASSRTGNQPQHF
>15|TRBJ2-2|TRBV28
CASSITRGNTGELFF
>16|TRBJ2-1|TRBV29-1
CSVEDPPGQGEDEQFF
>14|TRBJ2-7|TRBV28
CASSSLTGLYEQYF
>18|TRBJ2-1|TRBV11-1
CASSLPLADRPTRQEQFF
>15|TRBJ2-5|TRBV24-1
CATSETDRVSGTQYF
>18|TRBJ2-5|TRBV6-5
CASSYSIVGGGIEETQYF
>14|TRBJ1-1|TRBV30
CAWETGLLNTEAFF
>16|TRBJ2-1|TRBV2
CASTTARRAIYNEQFF
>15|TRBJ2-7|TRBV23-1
CASSQSSGEAYEQYF
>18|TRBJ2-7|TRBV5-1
CASSLPKSPGQVSYEQYF
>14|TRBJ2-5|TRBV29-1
CSVETRVKQETQYF
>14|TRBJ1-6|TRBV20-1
CSARKITGVSPLHF
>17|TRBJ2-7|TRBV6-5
CASSYGFLGEGSYEQYF
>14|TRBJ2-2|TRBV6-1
CASSMDVNTGELFF
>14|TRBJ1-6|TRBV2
CASSGTGFRSPLHF
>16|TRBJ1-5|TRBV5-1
CASSLDTGQSNQPQHF
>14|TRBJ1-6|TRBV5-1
CASSGSAANSPLHF
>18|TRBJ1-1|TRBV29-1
CSVTLMGGGNWGSTEAFF
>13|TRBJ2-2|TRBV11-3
CASSRRLTGELFF
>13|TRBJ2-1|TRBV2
CASSKWPPNEQFF
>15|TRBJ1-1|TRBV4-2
CASSQGGRANTEAFF
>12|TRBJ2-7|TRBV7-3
CASSLQKGPKYF
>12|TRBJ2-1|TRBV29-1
CSVGDRRGGQFF
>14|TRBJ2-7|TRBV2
CASSREKSSYEQYF
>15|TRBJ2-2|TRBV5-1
CASSPRGRGTGELFF
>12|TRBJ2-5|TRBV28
CASSNLQETQYF
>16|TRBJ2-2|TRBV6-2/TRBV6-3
CASSYARLGRTGELFF
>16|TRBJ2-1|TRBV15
CATSRDLTSSYNEQFF
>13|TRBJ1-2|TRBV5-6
CASSVDLSGGYTF
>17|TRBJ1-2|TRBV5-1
CASSLVLVRSRDYGYTF
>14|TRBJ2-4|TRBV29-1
CSVESQGPVNIQYF
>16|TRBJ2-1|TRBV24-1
CATSDRSGQGTGEQFF
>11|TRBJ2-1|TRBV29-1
CSARGGNEQFF
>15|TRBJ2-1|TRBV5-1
CARAVPQWTSNEQFF
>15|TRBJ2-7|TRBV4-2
CASSQAGQGLYEQYF